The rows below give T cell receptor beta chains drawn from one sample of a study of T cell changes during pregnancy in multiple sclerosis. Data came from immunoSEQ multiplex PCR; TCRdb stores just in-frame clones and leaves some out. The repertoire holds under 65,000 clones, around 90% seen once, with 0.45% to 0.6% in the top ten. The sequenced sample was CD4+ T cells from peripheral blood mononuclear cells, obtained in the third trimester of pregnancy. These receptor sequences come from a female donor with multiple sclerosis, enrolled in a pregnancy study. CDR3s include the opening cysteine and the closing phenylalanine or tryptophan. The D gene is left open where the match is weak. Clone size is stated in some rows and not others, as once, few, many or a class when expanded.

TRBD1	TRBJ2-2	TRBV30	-	CAWGRTGGKLTGELFF	TGTGCCTGGGGACGAACAGGGGGTAAATTGACCGGGGAGCTGTTTTTT
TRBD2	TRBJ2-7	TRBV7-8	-	CASSPSGVYEQYF	TGTGCCAGCAGCCCTAGCGGGGTCTACGAGCAGTACTTC
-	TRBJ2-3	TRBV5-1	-	CASSPIWGHNTDTQYF	TGCGCCAGCAGCCCCATTTGGGGACACAACACAGATACGCAGTATTTT
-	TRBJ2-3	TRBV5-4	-	CASSADSPQYF	TGTGCCAGCAGCGCGGACTCCCCGCAGTATTTT
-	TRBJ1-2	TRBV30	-	CAWSTGYGYTF	TGTGCCTGGAGCACAGGGTATGGCTACACCTTC
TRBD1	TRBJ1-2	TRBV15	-	CATSREMGTGYGYTF	TGTGCCACCAGCAGAGAGATGGGGACAGGCTATGGCTACACCTTC
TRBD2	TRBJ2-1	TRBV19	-	CASSQLAGGVNQQFF	TGTGCCAGTAGCCAACTAGCGGGGGGGGTCAATCAGCAGTTCTTC
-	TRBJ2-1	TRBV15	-	CATRGPGGAYSNEQFF	TGTGCCACCCGGGGACCTGGGGGGGCCTACTCGAATGAGCAGTTCTTC
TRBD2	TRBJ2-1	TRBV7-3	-	CASSSTSGEGNEQFF	TGTGCCAGCAGCTCTACCTCGGGGGAGGGCAATGAGCAGTTCTTC
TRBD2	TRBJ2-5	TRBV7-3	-	CASSPQGGGVQETQYF	TGTGCCAGCAGCCCCCAAGGTGGGGGGGTTCAAGAGACCCAGTACTTC
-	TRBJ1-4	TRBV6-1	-	CASTPRGLGEKLFF	TGTGCCAGCACGCCCCGGGGGTTGGGTGAAAAACTGTTTTTT
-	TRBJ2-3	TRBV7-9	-	CASSLIGSFGDTQYF	TGTGCCAGCAGCTTAATAGGTAGCTTCGGAGATACGCAGTATTTT
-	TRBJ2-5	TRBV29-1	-	CSAILAANQETQYF	TGCAGCGCCATTTTAGCGGCGAACCAAGAGACCCAGTACTTC
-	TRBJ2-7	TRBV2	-	CASSAGRGNYEQYF	TGTGCCAGCAGCGCGGGCCGGGGTAACTATGAGCAGTACTTC
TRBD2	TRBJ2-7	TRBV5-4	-	CASRPWGLAQGYEQYF	TGTGCCAGCAGACCCTGGGGACTAGCGCAGGGCTACGAGCAGTACTTC
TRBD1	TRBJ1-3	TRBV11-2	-	CASSLTGSSGNTIYF	TGTGCCAGCAGCTTGACAGGGTCGTCTGGAAACACCATATATTTT
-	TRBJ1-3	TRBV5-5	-	CASSLVGTYSGNTIYF	TGTGCCAGCAGCTTGGTGGGCACGTACTCTGGAAACACCATATATTTT
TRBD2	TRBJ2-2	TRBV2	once	CASSETSGGGTGELFF	TGTGCCAGCAGTGAGACTAGCGGGGGAGGAACCGGGGAGCTGTTTTTT
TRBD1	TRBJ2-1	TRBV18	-	CASSPSDRGHEQFF	TGTGCCAGCTCACCTTCGGACAGGGGGCACGAGCAGTTCTTC
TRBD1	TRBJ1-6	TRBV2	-	CASMGTGVYNSPLHF	TGTGCCAGCATGGGGACAGGGGTCTATAATTCACCCCTCCACTTT
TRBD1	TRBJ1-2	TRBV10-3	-	CAISGQGSGSYTF	TGTGCCATCAGTGGACAGGGATCCGGGTCCTACACCTTC
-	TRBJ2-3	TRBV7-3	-	CASSLNGLSTDTQYF	TGTGCCAGCAGCTTAAATGGACTATCCACAGATACGCAGTATTTT
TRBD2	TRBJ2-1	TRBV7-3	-	CASSLNPPGGRRGEQFF	TGTGCCAGCAGCTTAAACCCCCCGGGGGGGAGGAGAGGTGAGCAGTTCTTC
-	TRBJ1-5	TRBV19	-	CASSQIGPRERQPQHF	TGTGCCAGTAGTCAAATAGGCCCGCGAGAGCGTCAGCCCCAGCATTTT
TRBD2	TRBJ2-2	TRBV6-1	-	CASSDVLAGANTGELFF	TGTGCCAGCAGTGACGTTCTAGCGGGGGCGAACACCGGGGAGCTGTTTTTT
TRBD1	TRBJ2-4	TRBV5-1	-	CASSPTQGAGNIQYF	TGCGCCAGCAGCCCCACCCAGGGGGCGGGTAACATTCAGTACTTC